This entry is about one T cell receptor (beta chain). An approximately 9.4 ml volume of fresh peripheral blood provided the PBMCs. Amplification of the TCR beta CDR3 regions used RNA transcripts (as template). Second-round multiplex PCR followed a first-round RT-PCR using HTBI primers. In TCRdb, the multiplex PCR reads were re-called with MiXCR into one record per CDR3 protein. The repertoire holds roughly 50,000 distinct CDR3 sequences, about half seen once, with roughly 5% in the top ten. In germline, CDR1 is LNHDA, CDR2 SQIVND (reference sequence). Trimming removed 7 bases at V and 2 bases at J, with 14 bases between. This CDR3 comprises 14 residues. This specimen comes from a study of Graves' ophthalmopathy and Graves' hyperthyroidism.

Sample: peripheral blood. This clonotype originated in an adult woman with Graves' ophthalmopathy. V and J are TRBV19 and TRBJ2-5; D is possibly TRBD1 (6 bases). The CDR3 nucleotides are TGTGCCAGTAAACAGGGCGGACGACAAGAGACCCAGTACTTC. Translation gives CASKQGGRQETQYF.